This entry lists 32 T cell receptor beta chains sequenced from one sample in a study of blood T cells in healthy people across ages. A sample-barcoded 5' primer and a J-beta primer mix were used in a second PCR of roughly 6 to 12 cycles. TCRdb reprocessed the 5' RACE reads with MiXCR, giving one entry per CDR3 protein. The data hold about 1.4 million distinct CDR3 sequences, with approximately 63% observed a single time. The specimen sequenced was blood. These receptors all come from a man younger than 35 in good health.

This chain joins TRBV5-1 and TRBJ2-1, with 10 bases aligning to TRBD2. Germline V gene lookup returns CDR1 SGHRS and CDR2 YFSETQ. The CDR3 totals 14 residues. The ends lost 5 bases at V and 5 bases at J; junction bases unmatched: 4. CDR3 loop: CASRPGTSDNEQFF. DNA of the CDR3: TGCGCCAGCAGACCTGGGACTAGCGACAATGAGCAGTTCTTC.

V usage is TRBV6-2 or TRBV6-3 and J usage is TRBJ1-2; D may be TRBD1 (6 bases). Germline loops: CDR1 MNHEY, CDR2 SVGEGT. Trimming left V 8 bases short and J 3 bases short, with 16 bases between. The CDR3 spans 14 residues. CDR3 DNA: TGTGCCAGCCACCTCTGGGGGCAGGACTATGGCTACACCTTC. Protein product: CASHLWGQDYGYTF.

This CDR3 reads CASSYSSPSQGFF. In DNA form, the CDR3 reads TGTGCCAGCAGTTACTCGAGTCCCAGCCAGGGGTTCTTC. The V and J genes are TRBV6-6 and TRBJ2-1, with D perhaps TRBD1 (5 bases). The CDR3 contains 13 residues. Trimming shortened V by 0 bases and J by 15 bases, and 15 bases separated the two germline ends. In germline, CDR1 is MNHNY, CDR2 SVGAGI (reference sequence).

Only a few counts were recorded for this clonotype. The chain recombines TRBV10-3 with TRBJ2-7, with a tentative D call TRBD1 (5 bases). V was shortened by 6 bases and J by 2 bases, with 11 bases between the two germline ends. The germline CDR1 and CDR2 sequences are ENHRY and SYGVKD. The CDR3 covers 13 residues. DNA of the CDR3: TGTGCCATCAGCCCTACAGGACCCTACGAGCAGTACTTC. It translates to CAISPTGPYEQYF.

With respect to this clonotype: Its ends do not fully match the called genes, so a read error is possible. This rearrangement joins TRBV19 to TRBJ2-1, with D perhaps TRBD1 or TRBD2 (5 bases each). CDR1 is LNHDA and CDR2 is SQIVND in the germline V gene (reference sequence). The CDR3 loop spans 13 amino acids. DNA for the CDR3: TGTGCCAGTAGTATGCAGGGAGAGAATGGGCAGTTCTTC. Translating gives CASSMQGENGQFF.

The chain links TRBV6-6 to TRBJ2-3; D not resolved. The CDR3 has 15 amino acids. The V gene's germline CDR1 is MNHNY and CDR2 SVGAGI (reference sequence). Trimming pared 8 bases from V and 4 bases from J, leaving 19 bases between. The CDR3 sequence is CASVPSSTLSDTQYF. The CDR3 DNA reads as TGTGCCAGCGTACCCTCTAGTACTTTGTCAGATACGCAGTATTTT.

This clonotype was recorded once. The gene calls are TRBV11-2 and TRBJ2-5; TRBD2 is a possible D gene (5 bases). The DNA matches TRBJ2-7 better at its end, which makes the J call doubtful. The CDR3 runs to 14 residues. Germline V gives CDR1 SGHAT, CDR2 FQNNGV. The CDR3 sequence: CASSLPGSPYEQYF. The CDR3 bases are TGTGCCAGCAGCTTACCGGGGTCCCCTTACGAGCAGTACTTC.

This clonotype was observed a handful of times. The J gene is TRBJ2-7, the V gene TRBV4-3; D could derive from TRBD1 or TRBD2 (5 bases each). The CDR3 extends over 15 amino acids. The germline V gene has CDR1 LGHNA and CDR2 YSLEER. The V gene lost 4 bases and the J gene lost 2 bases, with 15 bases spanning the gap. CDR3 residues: CASSPNRDATYEQYF. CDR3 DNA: TGCGCCAGCAGCCCAAACCGGGACGCCACCTACGAGCAGTACTTC.

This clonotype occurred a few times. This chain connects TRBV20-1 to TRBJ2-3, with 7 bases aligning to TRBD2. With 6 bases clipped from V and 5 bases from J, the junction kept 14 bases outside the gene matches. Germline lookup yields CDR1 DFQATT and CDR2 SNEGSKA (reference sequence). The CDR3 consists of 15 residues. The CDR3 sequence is CSAHPLGGGRDTQYF. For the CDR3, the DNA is TGCAGTGCCCATCCATTGGGGGGGGGAAGAGATACGCAGTATTTT.

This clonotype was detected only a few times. The CDR3 DNA reads as TGCAGTGCTGCAGGGGATTTCGGTACAGATACGCAGTATTTT. Protein product: CSAAGDFGTDTQYF. The rearrangement uses TRBV20-1 and TRBJ2-3, with TRBD1 as a possible D gene (6 bases). The ends were cut back, 5 bases at V and 3 bases at J, with 15 bases in the middle. The CDR3 has 14 residues. Per the germline V gene, CDR1 is DFQATT and CDR2 is SNEGSKA (reference sequence).

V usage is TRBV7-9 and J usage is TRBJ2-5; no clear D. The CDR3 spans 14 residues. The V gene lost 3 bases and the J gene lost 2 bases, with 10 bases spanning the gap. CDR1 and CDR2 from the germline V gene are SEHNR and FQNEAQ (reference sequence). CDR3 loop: CASSFVGLQETQYF. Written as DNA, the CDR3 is TGTGCCAGCAGCTTTGTCGGCTTACAAGAGACCCAGTACTTC. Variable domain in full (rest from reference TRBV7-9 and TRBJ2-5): DTGVSQNPRHKITKRGQNVTFRCDPISEHNRLYWYRQTLGQGPEFLTYFQNEAQLEKSRLLSDRFSAERPKGSFSTLEIQRTEQGDSAMYLCASSFVGLQETQYFGPGTRLLVL.

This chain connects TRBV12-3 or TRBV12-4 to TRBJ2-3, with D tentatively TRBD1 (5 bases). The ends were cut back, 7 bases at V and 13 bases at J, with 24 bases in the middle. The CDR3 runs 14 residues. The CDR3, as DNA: TGTGCCAGCATATGGGGCAGCCTTCGTCACCGGGAGTATTTT. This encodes CASIWGSLRHREYF.

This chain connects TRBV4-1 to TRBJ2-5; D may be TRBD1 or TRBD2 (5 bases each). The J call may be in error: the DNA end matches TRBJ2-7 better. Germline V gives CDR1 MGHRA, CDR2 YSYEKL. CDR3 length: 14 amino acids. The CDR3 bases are TGCGCCAGCAGCCCCCGGGGCGGTATGTTCGAGCAGTACTTC. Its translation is CASSPRGGMFEQYF.

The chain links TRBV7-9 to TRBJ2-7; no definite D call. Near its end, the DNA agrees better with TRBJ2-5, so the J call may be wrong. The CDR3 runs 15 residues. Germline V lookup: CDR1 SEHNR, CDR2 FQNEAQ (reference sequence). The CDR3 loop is CASSALGISSETQYF. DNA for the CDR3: TGTGCCAGCAGCGCCCTCGGAATCAGCTCAGAGACCCAGTACTTC.

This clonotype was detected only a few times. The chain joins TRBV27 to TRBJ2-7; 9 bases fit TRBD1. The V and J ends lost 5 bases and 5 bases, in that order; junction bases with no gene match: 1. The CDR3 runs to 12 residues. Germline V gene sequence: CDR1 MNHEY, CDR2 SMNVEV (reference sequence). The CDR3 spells CASSNRGHEQYF. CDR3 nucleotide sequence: TGTGCCAGCAGTAACAGGGGGCACGAGCAGTACTTC.

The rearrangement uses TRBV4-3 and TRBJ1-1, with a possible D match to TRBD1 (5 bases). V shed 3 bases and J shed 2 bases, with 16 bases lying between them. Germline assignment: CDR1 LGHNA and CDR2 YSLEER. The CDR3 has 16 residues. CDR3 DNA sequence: TGCGCCAGCAGCCATCAGGCTGGGACGAGAAACACTGAAGCTTTCTTT. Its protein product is CASSHQAGTRNTEAFF.

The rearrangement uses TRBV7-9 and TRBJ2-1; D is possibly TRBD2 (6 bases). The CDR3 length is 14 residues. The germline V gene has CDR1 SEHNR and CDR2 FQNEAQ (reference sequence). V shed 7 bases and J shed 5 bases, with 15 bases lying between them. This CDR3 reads CASIPAGLNNEQFF. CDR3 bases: TGTGCCAGCATCCCTGCGGGACTTAACAATGAGCAGTTCTTC.

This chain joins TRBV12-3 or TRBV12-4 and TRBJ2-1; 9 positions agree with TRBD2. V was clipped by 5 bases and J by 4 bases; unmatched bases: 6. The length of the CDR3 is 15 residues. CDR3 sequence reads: CASSDRLAVYNEQFF. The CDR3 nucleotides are TGTGCCAGCAGTGATAGACTAGCGGTTTACAATGAGCAGTTCTTC.

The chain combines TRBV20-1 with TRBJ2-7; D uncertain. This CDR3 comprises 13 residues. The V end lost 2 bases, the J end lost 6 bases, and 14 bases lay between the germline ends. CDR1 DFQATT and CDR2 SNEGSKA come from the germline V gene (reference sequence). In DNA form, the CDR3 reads TGCAGTGCTAGATCCACACTTTCAGGCGAGCAGTACTTC. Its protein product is CSARSTLSGEQYF.

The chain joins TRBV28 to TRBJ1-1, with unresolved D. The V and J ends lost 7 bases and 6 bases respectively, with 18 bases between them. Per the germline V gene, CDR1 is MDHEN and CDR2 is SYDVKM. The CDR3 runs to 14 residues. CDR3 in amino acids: CASKITPGRSEAFF. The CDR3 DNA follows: TGTGCCAGCAAAATAACCCCCGGGAGGTCTGAAGCTTTCTTT.

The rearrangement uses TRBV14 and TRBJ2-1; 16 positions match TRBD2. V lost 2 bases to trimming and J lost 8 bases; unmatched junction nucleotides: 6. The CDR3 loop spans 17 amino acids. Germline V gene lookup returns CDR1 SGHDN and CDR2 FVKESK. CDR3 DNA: TGTGCCAGCAGCCAATCAAGGGGACTAGCGGGAGGGGATGAGCAGTTCTTC. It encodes CASSQSRGLAGGDEQFF.

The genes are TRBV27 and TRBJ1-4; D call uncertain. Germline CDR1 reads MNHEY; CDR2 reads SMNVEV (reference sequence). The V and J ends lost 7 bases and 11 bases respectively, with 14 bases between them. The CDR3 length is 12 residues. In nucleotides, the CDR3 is TGTGCCAGCACCCTGGGCAAAATCAAACTGTTTTTT. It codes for CASTLGKIKLFF.

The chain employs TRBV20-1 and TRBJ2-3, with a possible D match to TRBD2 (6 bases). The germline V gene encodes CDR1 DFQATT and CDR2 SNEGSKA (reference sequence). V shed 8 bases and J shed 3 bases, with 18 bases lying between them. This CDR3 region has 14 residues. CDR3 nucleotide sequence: TGCAGTCACCCGGGGACTGGAGGAACAGATACGCAGTATTTT. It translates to CSHPGTGGTDTQYF.

The CDR3 sequence is CASGIAGSSYNEQFF. CDR3 DNA: TGTGCCAGCGGAATAGCGGGGAGCTCCTACAATGAGCAGTTCTTC. The rearrangement links TRBV2 to TRBJ2-1, with 8 bases that match TRBD2. V trimming: 8 bases; J trimming: 0 bases; junction bases outside the gene matches: 6. The CDR3 loop spans 15 amino acids. The germline V gene encodes CDR1 SNHLY and CDR2 FYNNEI.

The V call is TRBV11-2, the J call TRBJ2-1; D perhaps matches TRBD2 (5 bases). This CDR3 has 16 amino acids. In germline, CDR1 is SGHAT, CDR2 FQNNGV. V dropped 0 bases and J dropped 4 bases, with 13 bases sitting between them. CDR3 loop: CASSLELEGWYNEQFF. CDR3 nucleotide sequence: TGTGCCAGCAGCTTAGAGTTAGAGGGTTGGTACAATGAGCAGTTCTTC.

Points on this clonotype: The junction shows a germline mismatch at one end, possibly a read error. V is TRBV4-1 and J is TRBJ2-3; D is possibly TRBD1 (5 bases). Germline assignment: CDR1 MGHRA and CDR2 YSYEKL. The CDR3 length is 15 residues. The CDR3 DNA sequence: TGCGCCGGCAGCCAAGGGGTGAGCGGCACAGATACGCAGTATTTT. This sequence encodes CAGSQGVSGTDTQYF.

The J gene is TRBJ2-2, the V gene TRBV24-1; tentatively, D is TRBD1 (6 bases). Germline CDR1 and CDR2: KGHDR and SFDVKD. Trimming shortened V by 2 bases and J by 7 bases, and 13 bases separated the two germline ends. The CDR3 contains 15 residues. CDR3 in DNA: TGTGCCACCAGTGATTACACAGGGTTGATCGGGGAGCTGTTTTTT. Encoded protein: CATSDYTGLIGELFF.

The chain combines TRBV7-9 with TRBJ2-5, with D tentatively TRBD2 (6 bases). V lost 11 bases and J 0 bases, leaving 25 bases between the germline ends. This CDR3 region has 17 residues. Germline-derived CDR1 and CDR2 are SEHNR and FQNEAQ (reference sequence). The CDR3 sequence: CAASSSGRGAYQETQYF. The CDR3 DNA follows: TGTGCCGCTAGCTCCAGCGGGCGGGGAGCGTACCAAGAGACCCAGTACTTC.

This CDR3 reads CASSWLEQGETEAFF. DNA of the CDR3: TGTGCCAGCAGTTGGTTGGAGCAAGGGGAAACTGAAGCTTTCTTT. The chain recombines TRBV6-6 with TRBJ1-1; D is perhaps TRBD1 (5 bases). The CDR3 has 15 amino acids. CDR1 and CDR2 (germline): MNHNY, SVGAGI (reference sequence). V lost 4 bases and J lost 5, with 17 bases in between.

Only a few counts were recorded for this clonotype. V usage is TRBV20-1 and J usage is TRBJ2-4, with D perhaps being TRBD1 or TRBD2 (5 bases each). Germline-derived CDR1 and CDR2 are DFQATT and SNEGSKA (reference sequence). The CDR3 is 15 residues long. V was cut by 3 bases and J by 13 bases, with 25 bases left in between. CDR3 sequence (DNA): TGCAGTGCTAGGGTCGGGACCTATGTAACCTATGAGCAGTACTTC. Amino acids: CSARVGTYVTYEQYF.

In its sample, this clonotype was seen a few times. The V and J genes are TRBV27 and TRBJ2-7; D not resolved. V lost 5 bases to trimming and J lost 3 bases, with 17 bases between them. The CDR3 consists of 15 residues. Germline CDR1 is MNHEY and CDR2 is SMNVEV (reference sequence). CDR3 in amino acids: CASSTTALDLYEQYF. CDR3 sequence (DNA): TGTGCCAGCAGTACTACCGCTCTAGACCTCTACGAGCAGTACTTC.

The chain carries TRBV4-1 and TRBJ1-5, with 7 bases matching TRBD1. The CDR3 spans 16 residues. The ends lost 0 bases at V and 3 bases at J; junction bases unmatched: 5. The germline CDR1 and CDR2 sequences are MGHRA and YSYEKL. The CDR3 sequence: CASSQDGDRDNQPQHF. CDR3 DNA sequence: TGCGCCAGCAGCCAAGATGGAGACAGGGACAATCAGCCCCAGCATTTT.